Presented here are 30 T cell receptor beta chains from one specimen sequenced in a study of post-analysis software for immune sequencing data. Study-wide findings and caveats: There were a few TRBV segments more frequent in patients than controls, and TRBV5-6, TRBV5-1 and TRBV20-1 were among them.

The antigens of these receptors remain unknown. Prepared TCR beta cDNA libraries contained unique molecular identifiers. MiXCR was run by TCRdb on the PCR reads, yielding one entry per CDR3 protein. The sample consists of more than 450,000 distinct CDR3 sequences, roughly 34% of them appearing once. Source material: blood. The source of these receptors is a girl younger than 18 with multiple sclerosis.

About this clonotype itself: Germline and junction disagree at one end, which may indicate a read error. The chain combines TRBV25-1 with TRBJ1-1; TRBD1 matches 12 bases. This CDR3 has 15 amino acids. The germline V gene has CDR1 MGHDK and CDR2 SYGVNS. CDR3: CASRGTGGAHTGAFF. In DNA form, the CDR3 reads TGTGCCAGCAGGGGGACAGGGGGCGCGCACACTGGAGCTTTCTTT.

This rearrangement joins TRBV28 to TRBJ1-5; maybe TRBD1 (5 bases). The V gene lost 6 bases and the J gene lost 6 bases, with 12 bases spanning the gap. Germline V gives CDR1 MDHEN, CDR2 SYDVKM. The CDR3 length is 13 residues. The CDR3 loop reads CASSREGLQPQHF. Here the CDR3 DNA reads TGTGCCAGCAGCCGAGAGGGGCTTCAGCCCCAGCATTTT.

Details on this clonotype: This may arise from a read error, as a much more abundant clone is one base away. The rearrangement uses TRBV3-1 and TRBJ2-3, with 13 bases fitting TRBD2. Germline V gene sequence: CDR1 LGHDT, CDR2 YNNKEL (reference sequence). The ends lost 4 bases at V and 4 bases at J; junction bases unmatched: 2. The CDR3 is 15 residues long. The CDR3 protein is CASSPGLAGPDTQYF. The DNA of the CDR3 is TGTGCCAGCAGCCCGGGACTAGCGGGGCCAGATACGCAGTATTTT.

This sequence joins TRBV20-1 and TRBJ2-2, with D possibly being TRBD1 or TRBD2 (5 bases each). Germline CDR1 is DFQATT and CDR2 is SNEGSKA (reference sequence). Trimming shortened V by 6 bases and J by 4 bases, and 12 bases separated the two germline ends. The CDR3 loop spans 13 amino acids. The CDR3 DNA reads TGCAGTGCCAGGGACGTGGGCACCGGGGAGCTGTTTTTT. It specifies CSARDVGTGELFF.

On this clonotype itself: Compared with germline, one end of the junction differs, possibly owing to a read error. V and J are TRBV20-1 and TRBJ2-1, with TRBD2 matching over 9 bases. Germline values: CDR1 DFQATT, CDR2 SNEGSKA (reference sequence). The CDR3 is 16 amino acids. The CDR3 region is CSARDRGGAFYNGQFF. CDR3 DNA sequence: TGCAGTGCTAGAGATCGCGGGGGGGCGTTCTACAATGGGCAGTTCTTC.

V and J are TRBV6-2 or TRBV6-3 and TRBJ1-2; D gene uncertain. Between the trimmed V and J ends, which lost 6 bases and 7 bases, there was a span of 12 bases. This CDR3 is built from 12 residues. The germline gives CDR1 MNHEY, CDR2 SVGEGT. DNA for the CDR3: TGTGCCAGCAGCGCAGGACTCTGTGGCTACACCTTC. Translation: CASSAGLCGYTF.

V usage is TRBV6-6 and J usage is TRBJ2-7; D gene ambiguous. The J call may be in error: the DNA end matches TRBJ2-5 better. Germline CDR1 and CDR2: MNHNY and SVGAGI (reference sequence). There are 16 residues in the CDR3. The DNA for the CDR3 is TGTGCCAGCAGTTACGGCCCCCTCGGCTTCGAGCAGACCCAGTACTTC. As protein: CASSYGPLGFEQTQYF.

Many counts were recorded for this clonotype. The chain joins TRBV5-1 to TRBJ2-5; no reliable D call. CDR3 size: 13 residues. Germline V CDR1 and CDR2: SGHRS, YFSETQ. The germline V and J ends were trimmed by 2 bases and 0 bases, with 5 bases remaining between them. This CDR3 reads CASSLSYQETQYF. In DNA form, the CDR3 reads TGCGCCAGCAGCTTAAGTTACCAAGAGACCCAGTACTTC.

This chain joins TRBV11-2 and TRBJ2-7; D is perhaps TRBD2 (6 bases). V gave up 5 bases and J gave up 0 bases, with 11 bases separating them. The CDR3 loop spans 14 amino acids. Germline V CDR1 and CDR2: SGHAT, FQNNGV. CDR3 nucleotide sequence: TGTGCCAGCAGCCCGGGCGGGGTCTCCTACGAGCAGTACTTC. It translates to CASSPGGVSYEQYF.

This clonotype was found a few times. The V and J genes are TRBV5-1 and TRBJ1-6, with 7 bases that match TRBD1. The CDR3 spans 14 residues. Germline V gives CDR1 SGHRS, CDR2 YFSETQ. Unmatched junction bases numbered 8, after V lost 4 bases and J lost 10 bases. The CDR3 DNA reads TGCGCCAGCAGCGCCGGGACAGTAACATCACCCCTCCACTTT. Protein product: CASSAGTVTSPLHF.

This sequence joins TRBV5-1 and TRBJ2-7, with unresolved D. Germline V gives CDR1 SGHRS, CDR2 YFSETQ. V gave up 4 bases and J gave up 0 bases, with 14 bases separating them. This CDR3 has 15 residues. The CDR3 DNA sequence: TGCGCCAGCAGCACCGGACGGAGTCGCTCCTACGAGCAGTACTTC. It specifies CASSTGRSRSYEQYF. The variable domain in full, completed from reference TRBV5-1 and TRBJ2-7, reads KAGVTQTPRYLIKTRGQQVTLSCSPISGHRSVSWYQQTPGQGLQFLFEYFSETQRNKGNFPGRFSGRQFSNSRSEMNVSTLELGDSALYLCASSTGRSRSYEQYFGPGTRLTVT.

The chain joins TRBV15 to TRBJ1-2; 8 bases line up with TRBD1. V shed 6 bases and J 8 bases; nucleotides not matched to a gene: 14. The CDR3 has 15 amino acids. Per the germline V gene, CDR1 is LNHNV and CDR2 is YYDKDF (reference sequence). The CDR3 loop reads CATSPRTGTSWGYTF. For the CDR3, the DNA is TGTGCCACCAGTCCTCGGACAGGGACCTCCTGGGGCTACACCTTC.

This clonotype came up once. The chain uses TRBV20-1 and TRBJ2-1, with TRBD2 matching over 9 bases. J gave up 8 bases and V 1 base, and 9 bases lay outside the gene matches. The length of the CDR3 is 15 residues. CDR1 and CDR2 from the germline V gene are DFQATT and SNEGSKA (reference sequence). The CDR3 here is CSARVSSGARHEQFF. The DNA of the CDR3 is TGCAGTGCTAGAGTCTCTAGCGGGGCTCGACATGAGCAGTTCTTC.

In this sample, this clonotype turned up many times. This chain joins TRBV20-1 and TRBJ2-7, with TRBD2 matching 13 bases. CDR1 is DFQATT and CDR2 is SNEGSKA in the germline V gene (reference sequence). The CDR3 covers 14 residues. J lost 1 base, V lost 3 bases, and 0 bases had no gene match. DNA for the CDR3: TGCAGTGCTAGGGGACTAGCGGGGTCCTACGAGCAGTACTTC. Translating it yields CSARGLAGSYEQYF.

The rearrangement uses TRBV29-1 and TRBJ2-7; D is tentatively TRBD1 or TRBD2 (7 bases each). Germline assignment: CDR1 SQVTM and CDR2 ANQGSEA. CDR3 length: 14 residues. V was pared by 6 bases and J by 2 bases, with 17 bases between. DNA of the CDR3: TGCAGCGTGGGAGGGGGCAGTGGAACCTACGAGCAGTACTTC. This gives the protein CSVGGGSGTYEQYF.

The V and J genes are TRBV5-5 and TRBJ2-3, with D tentatively TRBD1 (6 bases). V was clipped by 10 bases and J by 1 base, with 19 bases between them. There are 15 residues in the CDR3. Germline V gene data show CDR1 as SGHKS and CDR2 as YYEKEE (reference sequence). CDR3 protein: CASFRGSDGTDTQYF. The CDR3 DNA reads as TGTGCCTCATTCAGGGGTAGCGATGGCACAGATACGCAGTATTTT.

The V call is TRBV5-1, the J call TRBJ2-5, with TRBD1 matching 8 bases. This CDR3 spans 15 amino acids. Germline CDR1 SGHRS, CDR2 YFSETQ. The trim removed 4 bases at V and 5 bases at J, leaving 10 bases unmatched. CDR3 in amino acids: CASSTDRGRQETQYF. The DNA of the CDR3 is TGCGCCAGCAGCACCGACAGGGGACGTCAGGAGACCCAGTACTTC.

V gene TRBV7-3 combines with J gene TRBJ2-3; possibly TRBD2 for D (5 bases). This CDR3 has 15 residues. Per germline, CDR1 SGHTA and CDR2 FQGTGA. The ends were cut back, 2 bases at V and 1 base at J, with 10 bases in the middle. The chain's CDR3 is CASSLQGSGTDTQYF. The DNA of the CDR3 is TGTGCCAGCAGCTTACAAGGTAGCGGCACAGATACGCAGTATTTT.

This sequence joins TRBV2 and TRBJ2-3; D is uncertain. V was cut by 2 bases and J by 0 bases, with 6 bases left in between. CDR1 is SNHLY and CDR2 is FYNNEI in the germline V gene. This CDR3 has 14 amino acids. This chain's CDR3 is CASSEKTSTDTQYF. Written as DNA, the CDR3 is TGTGCCAGCAGTGAAAAGACTAGCACAGATACGCAGTATTTT.

The chain recombines TRBV11-3 with TRBJ2-1; a weak D match, TRBD2 (6 bases). The CDR3 totals 13 residues. Germline values: CDR1 SGHNT, CDR2 YENEEA. The germline V and J ends were trimmed by 4 bases and 10 bases, with 14 bases remaining between them. The CDR3: CASSSAISGEQFF. The CDR3 region has the DNA TGTGCCAGCAGCTCAGCTATAAGCGGGGAGCAGTTCTTC.

The V and J genes are TRBV5-1 and TRBJ2-5, with D perhaps TRBD1 or TRBD2 (5 bases each). This CDR3 comprises 15 residues. Germline CDR1 SGHRS, CDR2 YFSETQ. V was cut by 3 bases and J by 1 base, with 13 bases left in between. Written as DNA, the CDR3 is TGCGCCAGCAGCTCGCCCCCGGGGCTCCAAGAGACCCAGTACTTC. Translating it yields CASSSPPGLQETQYF.

The chain recombines TRBV6-5 with TRBJ1-1; 11 positions match TRBD1. This CDR3 comprises 13 residues. Losses at the gene ends were 8 bases for V and 6 bases for J; bases not matched to a gene: 5. Germline V gene lookup returns CDR1 MNHEY and CDR2 SVGAGI. CDR3 sequence: CASRRGQGAEAFF. In DNA form, the CDR3 reads TGTGCCAGCCGTAGGGGACAGGGGGCTGAAGCTTTCTTT.

This clonotype was picked up a small number of times. The rearrangement uses TRBV4-1 and TRBJ1-2; no reliable D call. Germline CDR1 and CDR2: MGHRA and YSYEKL. CDR3 length equals 16 residues. Trimming took 6 bases from V and 3 from J, leaving 20 bases between them. The CDR3 sequence: CASRPPGKGEHYGYTF. CDR3 DNA: TGCGCCAGCAGACCTCCCGGGAAGGGAGAGCACTATGGCTACACCTTC.

For this clonotype: A much larger clone lies one base from this, so it may be a read error. V and J are TRBV5-5 and TRBJ2-3; tentatively, D is TRBD1 (5 bases). Trimming pared 0 bases from V and 6 bases from J, leaving 11 bases between. There are 14 residues in the CDR3. CDR1 and CDR2 from the germline V gene are SGHKS and YYEKEE (reference sequence). The CDR3 bases are TGTGCCAGCAGCTTGGAGACGGCAGGGGATACGCAGTATTTT. Its translation is CASSLETAGDTQYF.

This sequence joins TRBV10-3 and TRBJ1-3; 7 bases fit TRBD1. J gave up 4 bases and V 3 bases, and 3 bases lay outside the gene matches. The CDR3 totals 14 residues. Per the germline V gene, CDR1 is ENHRY and CDR2 is SYGVKD. The CDR3: CAISEGTAGNTIYF. The DNA for the CDR3 is TGTGCCATCAGTGAAGGGACAGCCGGAAACACCATATATTTT.

This clonotype was counted between two and nine times. The chain employs TRBV5-8 and TRBJ2-3; the D gene is possibly TRBD2 (5 bases). Looked up from germline, CDR1 is SGHTS and CDR2 is YDEGEE. V shed 0 bases and J shed 4 bases, with 9 bases lying between them. The CDR3 totals 14 residues. The CDR3 sequence is CASSLGGYPDTQYF. DNA for the CDR3: TGTGCCAGCAGCTTGGGAGGGTACCCAGATACGCAGTATTTT.

The chain recombines TRBV20-1 with TRBJ2-1; D call uncertain. This CDR3 has 15 residues. Per the germline V gene, CDR1 is DFQATT and CDR2 is SNEGSKA (reference sequence). V lost 0 bases and J 5 bases, leaving 14 bases between the germline ends. CDR3 residues: CSARESVTSHNEQFF. CDR3 bases: TGCAGTGCTAGAGAGTCGGTTACGTCCCACAATGAGCAGTTCTTC.

This clonotype was detected a few times. V is TRBV6-6 and J is TRBJ2-3; tentatively, D is TRBD2 (5 bases). V shed 6 bases and J shed 5 bases, with 18 bases lying between them. This CDR3 contains 15 residues. Germline CDR1 is MNHNY and CDR2 is SVGAGI (reference sequence). The CDR3 bases are TGTGCCAGCAGCGCCGGGGTGTCCGAGTTAGATACGCAGTATTTT. This gives the protein CASSAGVSELDTQYF.

A few counts support this clonotype. The rearrangement uses TRBV11-2 and TRBJ1-2, with 8 bases lining up with TRBD1. Germline V lookup: CDR1 SGHAT, CDR2 FQNNGV. This CDR3 has 16 amino acids. V lost 5 bases to trimming and J lost 4 bases; unmatched junction nucleotides: 12. For the CDR3, the DNA is TGTGCCAGCAGCCCAATGATTACAGGGGGAGGCTATGGCTACACCTTC. Translating it yields CASSPMITGGGYGYTF.

This clonotype was observed a handful of times. The chain uses TRBV29-1 and TRBJ1-4; the D is unclear. V was clipped by 4 bases and J by 2 bases, with 14 bases between them. Germline CDR1 and CDR2: SQVTM and ANQGSEA. The CDR3 totals 15 residues. The CDR3, as DNA: TGCAGCGTTGGTTTGGTAGGGAGGACTAATGAAAAACTGTTTTTT. Translated: CSVGLVGRTNEKLFF.